This TCR beta chain was retrieved from a study of blood T cells in healthy people across ages. Study-level findings and limits: Conclusively comparing naive with antigen-experienced cells was impossible with unsorted PBMCs. Age brought a roughly linear fall in TCR beta diversity measured per million T cells.

Approximately 10 milliliters was the volume of peripheral blood drawn from each donor. V lost 3 bases and J lost 6, with 24 bases in between. Germline V gene sequence: CDR1 DFQATT, CDR2 SNEGSKA (reference sequence). The CDR3 covers 16 residues. A second PCR of 7 to 11 cycles used a sample-barcoded 5' primer and a J-beta primer mix. TCRdb analysed the 5' RACE reads with MiXCR anew, one entry per CDR3 protein. The data contain roughly 680,000 distinct CDR3 sequences, under 25% of them singletons. Of note for this clonotype: Its target is unknown.

The TCR comes from a man aged 65 to 85 in good health. The sequencing sample was made of blood. The genes are TRBV20-1 and TRBJ2-7; D is uncertain. The CDR3 region is CSARISWAGQGREQYF. The CDR3 bases are TGCAGTGCTAGGATCTCTTGGGCAGGCCAAGGCCGCGAGCAGTACTTC.